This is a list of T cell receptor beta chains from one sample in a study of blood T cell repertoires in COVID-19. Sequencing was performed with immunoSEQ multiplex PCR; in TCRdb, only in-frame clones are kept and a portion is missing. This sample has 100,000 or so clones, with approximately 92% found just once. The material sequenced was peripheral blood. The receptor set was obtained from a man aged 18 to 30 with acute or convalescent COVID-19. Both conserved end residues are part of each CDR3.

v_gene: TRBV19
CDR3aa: CASSPGQNTEAFF

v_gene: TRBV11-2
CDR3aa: CASSLSQGSSYEQYF

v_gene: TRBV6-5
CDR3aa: CASSPATPSHSSQHF

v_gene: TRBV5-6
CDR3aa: CASSLARVDGPGELFF

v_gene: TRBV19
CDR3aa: CASSIVLLADSTDTQYF

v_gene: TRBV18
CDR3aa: CASSTLGLLNTEAFF

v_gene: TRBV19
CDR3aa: CASSIGQLTTNEKLFF

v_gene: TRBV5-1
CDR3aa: CASSLAGQLNTEAFF

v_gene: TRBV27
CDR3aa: CASSPTWGRTDTQYF

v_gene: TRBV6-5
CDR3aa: CASSYSSQDTEAFF

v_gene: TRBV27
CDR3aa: CASSPRTSGYNEQFF

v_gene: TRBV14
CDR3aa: CASRASGSINEQFF

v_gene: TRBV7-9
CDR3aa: CASRPGTGDGKLFF

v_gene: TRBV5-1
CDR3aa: CASSPGQGGNIQYF

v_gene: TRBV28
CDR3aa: CASSFAGDSNYGYTF

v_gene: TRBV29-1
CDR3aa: CSVERIGPPTGTGELFF

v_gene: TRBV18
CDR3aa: CASSSTGVPAYF

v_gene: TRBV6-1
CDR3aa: CASSEIVSLIGTRHNEQFF

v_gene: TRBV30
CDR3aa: CAWSAKQGQWNTGELFF

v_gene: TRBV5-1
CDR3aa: CASSLGGQGPNNSPLHF

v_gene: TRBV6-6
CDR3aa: CATYQGNQPQHF

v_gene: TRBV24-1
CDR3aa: CATSERGQTSNQPQHF

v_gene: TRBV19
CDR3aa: CASSIEAGTGNTEAFF

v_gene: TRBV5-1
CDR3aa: CASSDRTDKNTEAFF

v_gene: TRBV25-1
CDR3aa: CASSRVYEQYF

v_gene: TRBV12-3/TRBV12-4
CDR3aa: CASSYGTFETQYF

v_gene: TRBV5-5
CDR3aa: CASSLVAGWGELFF

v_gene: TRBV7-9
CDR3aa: CASNLGAEAFF

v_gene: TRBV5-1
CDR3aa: CASSFGSNSNQPQHF

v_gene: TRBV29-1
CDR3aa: CSVVPSSYNEQFF

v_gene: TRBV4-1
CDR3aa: CASSQETTGGYTDTQYF